This T cell receptor beta chain derives from a study of long-term antiretroviral therapy in people with HIV. Runs used v3.0 of the immunoSEQ assay and were done at survey level. Sequencing used immunoSEQ multiplex PCR; TCRdb keeps in-frame clones, though not all of them. This table holds about 22,000 clones, 70% to 85% found once. CDR1 SSHAT and CDR2 FNYEAQ come from the germline V gene (reference sequence). The CDR3 is made up of 14 amino acids. Participants with HIV, all of them, were treated in the United States. A note on this clone: Antigen specificity is unknown. Germline is not matched at one junction end, which may reflect a read error.

Study-level points and caveats: Blood was collected between the mid-2000s and the late 2010s, possibly under older ART regimens. Transplant donor controls retained higher diversity, though diversity increased after ART. Across all time points, the repertoire was dominated by clones that expanded before ART.

The sequence came from a young man with HIV. V is TRBV7-7 and J is TRBJ2-3; TRBD2 matches 8 bases. Specimen: unsorted PBMCs, collected 0.1 years before starting antiretroviral therapy. The CDR3 reads CASSLSTSADTQYF. The DNA for the CDR3 is TGTGCTAGCAGCTTATCGACTAGCGCAGATACGCAGTATTTT.